The 10 T cell receptor beta chains given below trace back to one sample, sequenced in a study of T cell clonality in common variable immunodeficiency (dated by TCRdb to between 2015 and 2017). To prepare the library, the immunoSEQ multiplex PCR assay was applied. TCRdb stores this immuneACCESS table with in-frame sequences only. Part of the clones is absent; in the studies checked, under half of the shortfall reflects unresolved V genes, and no reason is known for the rest. This sample has tens of thousands of clones in the table, none counted a single time. The ten biggest clones cover about 1.7% of the sample. The sequenced sample was peripheral blood mononuclear cells. These receptor sequences come from a person aged 18 to 75 in good health.

This clone has a count of ten or more. The sequence runs out 3 residues before the end of the CDR3; the remainder is reconstructed from the germline J gene. The chain uses TRBV19 and TRBJ1-6; weak D call: TRBD1 (5 bases). Germline values: CDR1 LNHDA, CDR2 SQIVND (reference sequence). Trimming cost V 2 bases and J 9 bases, with 11 bases left between them. The CDR3 has 14 residues. CDR3 amino acids: CASSIPTDFSPLHF. The covered CDR3 bases are TGTGCCAGTAGTATACCGACAGACTTTTCACCC.

The sample holds many counts of this clone. The read falls 3 residues short of the CDR3 end, and the missing part is taken from the germline J gene. The chain recombines TRBV2 with TRBJ2-7, with D possibly matching TRBD1 (6 bases). Germline lookup yields CDR1 SNHLY and CDR2 FYNNEI. The V and J ends lost 8 bases and 2 bases respectively, with 22 bases between them. The CDR3 runs to 16 residues. CDR3 residues: CASDHSTGFLAYEQYF. The DNA read from the CDR3 is TGTGCCAGCGACCATTCTACAGGGTTTCTGGCCTACGAG.

This clone was detected many times. With the read ending 3 residues before the CDR3 end, the germline J gene is used to fill in that end. This chain joins TRBV18 and TRBJ2-2; 10 bases are shared with TRBD2. Unmatched junction bases numbered 3, after V lost 5 bases and J lost 3 bases. The CDR3 runs to 15 residues. Germline CDR1 is KGHSH and CDR2 is LQKENI. The sequenced CDR3 bases are TGTGCCAGCTCATCACTAGCGGGACACACCGGGGAG. This encodes CASSSLAGHTGE. The CDR3, in full, reads CASSSLAGHTGELFF.

This clone was observed at least ten times. The sequenced CDR3 bases are TGCGCCAGCAGCCAAGATATCAGGGGGCAGCGGAACACTGAA. As protein: CASSQDIRGQRNTE. Given in full, the CDR3 is CASSQDIRGQRNTEAFF. The V call is TRBV4-1, the J call TRBJ1-1; TRBD1 aligns across 8 bases. Coverage ceases 3 residues before the CDR3 finishes, and the germline J gene fills in the end. In germline, CDR1 is MGHRA, CDR2 YSYEKL. The V and J ends lost 0 bases and 1 base, in that order; junction bases with no gene match: 7. The CDR3 loop spans 17 amino acids.

This clone showed up many times. The read terminates 3 residues before the CDR3 end, so the remaining end is supplied by the germline J gene. This chain uses TRBV30 with TRBJ1-2, with 7 bases aligning to TRBD1. Germline V gene lookup returns CDR1 GTSNPN and CDR2 SVGIG (reference sequence). There are 14 residues in the CDR3. The J segment lost 5 bases and the V segment lost 7 bases, leaving 13 bases of the junction unmatched. The sequenced CDR3 bases are TGTGCCTATTCTCTACTAGGGACAGTATATGGC. Encoded protein: CAYSLLGTVYG. The whole CDR3 reads CAYSLLGTVYGYTF.

Ten or more counts support this clone. Sequencing ends 3 residues short of the CDR3 end; the germline J gene provides the rest. This chain links TRBV11-2 with TRBJ2-7; D may be TRBD2 (6 bases). CDR1 is SGHAT and CDR2 is FQNNGV in the germline V gene. The germline V and J ends were trimmed by 3 bases and 4 bases, with 16 bases remaining between them. This CDR3 has 15 amino acids. The CDR3 region is CASSFSGGKYYEQYF. CDR3 DNA (partial): TGTGCCAGCAGCTTCAGCGGAGGGAAATATTACGAG.

This clone was recorded many times. Sequencing ends 3 residues short of the CDR3 end; the germline J gene provides the rest. V is TRBV6-1 and J is TRBJ2-1; 9 nucleotides agree with TRBD2. J gave up 5 bases and V 3 bases, and 8 bases lay outside the gene matches. This CDR3 contains 16 residues. Per the germline V gene, CDR1 is MNHNS and CDR2 is SASEGT. The CDR3 loop reads CASSDAVASGNNEQFF. Partial CDR3 DNA: TGTGCCAGCAGTGATGCGGTGGCTAGCGGGAACAATGAG.

This clone was detected many times. The read terminates 3 residues before the CDR3 end, so the remaining end is supplied by the germline J gene. The chain is built from TRBV6-1 and TRBJ1-1, with D uncertain. The germline V gene encodes CDR1 MNHNS and CDR2 SASEGT. The CDR3 totals 14 residues. V was pared by 3 bases and J by 4 bases, with 12 bases between. The sequenced CDR3 bases are TGTGCCAGCAGTGAGGTGGGTTCGGGCACTGAA. Translation: CASSEVGSGTE. The full CDR3 sequence reads CASSEVGSGTEAFF.

This clone has at least ten counts. Sequencing ends 3 residues short of the CDR3 end; the germline J gene provides the rest. This sequence joins TRBV5-8 and TRBJ1-6; 8 bases fit TRBD1. The CDR3 is made up of 14 amino acids. V lost 5 bases to trimming and J lost 8 bases; unmatched junction nucleotides: 6. The germline gives CDR1 SGHTS, CDR2 YDEGEE. Partial CDR3 DNA: TGTGCCAGCAGTACGACAGGGGTGCATTCACCC. Translating gives CASSTTGVHSP. The CDR3 in full is CASSTTGVHSPLHF.

This clone showed up many times. The CDR3 is cut off 3 residues early in the read; its end comes from the germline J gene. The chain uses TRBV5-1 and TRBJ1-1; D remains unclear. Trimming pared 5 bases from V and 1 base from J, leaving 9 bases between. The CDR3 has 13 residues. Per the germline V gene, CDR1 is SGHRS and CDR2 is YFSETQ. The part of the CDR3 DNA that was read is TGCGCCAGCAGGAGAGGGTCGAACACTGAA. This gives the protein CASRRGSNTE. The entire CDR3 sequence reads CASRRGSNTEAFF.